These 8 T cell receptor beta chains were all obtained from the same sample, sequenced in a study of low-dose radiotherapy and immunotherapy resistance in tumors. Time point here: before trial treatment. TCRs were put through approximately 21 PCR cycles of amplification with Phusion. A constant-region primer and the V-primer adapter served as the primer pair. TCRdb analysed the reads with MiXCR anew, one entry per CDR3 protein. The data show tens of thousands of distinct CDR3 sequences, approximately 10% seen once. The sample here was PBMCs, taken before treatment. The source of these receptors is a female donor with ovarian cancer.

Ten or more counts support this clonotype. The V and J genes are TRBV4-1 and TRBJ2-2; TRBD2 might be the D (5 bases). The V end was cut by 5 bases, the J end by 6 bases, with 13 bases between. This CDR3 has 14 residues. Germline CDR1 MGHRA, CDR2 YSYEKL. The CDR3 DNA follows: TGCGCCAGCAGCGATCCGGGATGGTCCGGGGAGCTGTTTTTT. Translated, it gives CASSDPGWSGELFF.

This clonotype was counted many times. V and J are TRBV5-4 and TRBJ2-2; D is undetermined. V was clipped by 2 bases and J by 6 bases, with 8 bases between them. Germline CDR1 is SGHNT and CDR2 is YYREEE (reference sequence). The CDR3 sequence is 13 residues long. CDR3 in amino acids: CASSLKYPGELFF. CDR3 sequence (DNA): TGTGCCAGCAGCTTAAAATACCCCGGGGAGCTGTTTTTT.

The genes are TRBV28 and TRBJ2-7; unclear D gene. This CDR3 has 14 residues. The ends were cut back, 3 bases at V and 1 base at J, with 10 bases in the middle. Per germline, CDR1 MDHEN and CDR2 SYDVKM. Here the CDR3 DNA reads TGTGCCAGCAGTTTTGGGGATGCGTCCTACGAGCAGTACTTC. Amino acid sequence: CASSFGDASYEQYF.

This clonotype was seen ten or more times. In nucleotides, the CDR3 is TGCGCCAGCAGCCCCATCGGGGGGGCCACTGAAGCTTTCTTT. Translated: CASSPIGGATEAFF. V is TRBV5-1 and J is TRBJ1-1, with D maybe TRBD1 (6 bases). The CDR3 runs to 14 residues. Deletions cut 4 bases from V and 4 bases from J, with 14 bases between. Germline assignment: CDR1 SGHRS and CDR2 YFSETQ.

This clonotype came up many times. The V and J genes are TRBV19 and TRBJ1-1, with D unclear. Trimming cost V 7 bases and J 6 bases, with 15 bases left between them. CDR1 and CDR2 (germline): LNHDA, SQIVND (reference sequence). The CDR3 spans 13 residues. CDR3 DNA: TGTGCCAGTACCCCTGACCGATTCCCTGAAGCTTTCTTT. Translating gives CASTPDRFPEAFF.

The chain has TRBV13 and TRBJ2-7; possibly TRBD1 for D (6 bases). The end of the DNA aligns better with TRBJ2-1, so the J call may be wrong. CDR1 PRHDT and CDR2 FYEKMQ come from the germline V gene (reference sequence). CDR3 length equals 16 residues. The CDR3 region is CASSLYGTRSYNEQFF. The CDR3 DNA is TGTGCCAGCAGCTTATACGGGACACGGTCTTACAATGAGCAGTTCTTC.

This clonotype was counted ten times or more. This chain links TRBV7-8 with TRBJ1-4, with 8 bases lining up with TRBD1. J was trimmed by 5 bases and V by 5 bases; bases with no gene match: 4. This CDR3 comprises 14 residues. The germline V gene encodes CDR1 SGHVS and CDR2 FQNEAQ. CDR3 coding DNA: TGTGCCAGCAGCCCGACAGGGGCCAATGAAAAACTGTTTTTT. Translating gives CASSPTGANEKLFF.

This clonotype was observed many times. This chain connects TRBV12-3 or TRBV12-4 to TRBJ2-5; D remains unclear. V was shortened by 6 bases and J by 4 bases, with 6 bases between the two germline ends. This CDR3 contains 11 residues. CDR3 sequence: CASSRGETQYF. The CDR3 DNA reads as TGTGCCAGCAGCAGAGGAGAGACCCAGTACTTC.